This T cell receptor beta chain was sequenced during a study of blood T cell repertoires in COVID-19. Overall study context: Acute and convalescent COVID-19 specimens originated in the United States, Italy and Spain.

This clone was detected once. Per the original methods: The authors estimated nucleated cell counts from reference gene primer amplification. The assay was immunoSEQ multiplex PCR, and TCRdb's table has in-frame clones only and misses some. V, J and clone size reflect that table, while D and trimming were determined from the DNA. This table holds roughly 20,000 clones, roughly 87% found once. The CDR3 has 13 amino acids. With V trimmed by 5 bases and J by 7 bases, 1 base remained unmatched. The germline gives CDR1 SNHLY, CDR2 FYNNEI. This sequence joins TRBV2 and TRBJ2-2; 10 positions agree with TRBD2. The receptor was isolated from a human donor in a cohort sampled during active COVID-19. The donor label of this sample is uncertain. The sequencing sample was made of peripheral blood. The CDR3 spells CASSPSGSGELFF. CDR3 coding DNA: TGTGCCAGCAGTCCTAGCGGGAGCGGGGAGCTGTTTTTT.